Below, one TCR beta chain is given with its context. Unmatched junction bases numbered 2, after V lost 4 bases and J lost 5 bases. Germline-derived CDR1 and CDR2 are MNHEY and SVGAGI. The CDR3 length is 14 residues. This sample is drawn from a study of blood T cell repertoires in COVID-19. Authors' methods: Nucleated cell number was recorded as an estimate derived from reference gene primer amplification. The repertoire was sequenced with immunoSEQ multiplex PCR; TCRdb's copy has only in-frame clones and lacks some. The V and J calls and the clone size are those of that table, but D and trimming were determined from the DNA. Of roughly 260,000 clones listed, 82% are singletons.

This chain joins TRBV6-5 and TRBJ2-1, with 10 bases aligning to TRBD2. The material sequenced was peripheral blood. The receptor was isolated from a woman older than 75 with active or convalescent COVID-19. CDR3 amino acids: CASSSSGGNNEQFF. The CDR3, as DNA: TGTGCCAGCAGTTCTAGCGGGGGAAACAATGAGCAGTTCTTC.